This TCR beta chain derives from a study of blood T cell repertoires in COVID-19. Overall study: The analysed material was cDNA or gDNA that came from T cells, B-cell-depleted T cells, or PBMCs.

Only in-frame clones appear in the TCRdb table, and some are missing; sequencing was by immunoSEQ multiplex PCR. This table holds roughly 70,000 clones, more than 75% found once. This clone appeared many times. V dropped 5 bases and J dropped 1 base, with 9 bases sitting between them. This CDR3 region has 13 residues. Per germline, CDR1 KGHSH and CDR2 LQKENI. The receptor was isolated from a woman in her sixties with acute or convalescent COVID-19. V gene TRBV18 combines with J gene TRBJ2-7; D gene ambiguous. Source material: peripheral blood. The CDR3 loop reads CASSSDISYEQYF. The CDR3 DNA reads TGTGCCAGCTCATCCGACATTTCCTACGAGCAGTACTTC. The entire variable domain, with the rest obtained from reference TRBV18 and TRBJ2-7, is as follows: NAGVMQNPRHLVRRRGQEARLRCSPMKGHSHVYWYRQLPEEGLKFMVYLQKENIIDESGMPKERFSAEFPKEGPSILRIQQVVRGDSAAYFCASSSDISYEQYFGPGTRLTVT.